The present T cell receptor (beta chain) was sequenced within a study of beta chain features in type 1 diabetes (dated by TCRdb to 2017 to 2018). Background on the whole study: Patients and healthy donors did not differ in mean age, gender distribution, total cell number or subset yield. A total of roughly 99,000,000 sorted cells were examined across all samples, and the number of cells per subset was strongly correlated with RNA yield. The study compared TCRB repertoires of sorted circulating CD4+ T cell subsets between recently diagnosed type 1 diabetes patients and matched healthy donors. Regulatory and stem cell-like memory subsets were isolated from only 8 patients and about eight healthy donors, whereas naive and central memory subsets came from all 30 or so donors.

Results and caveats for the whole study, not just this receptor: Because the HLA sub-analyses included only small numbers of individuals, any influence of HLA type on TCRB rearrangement was left unresolved. At VDJ recombination sites, type 1 diabetes patients had fewer insertions and more deleted nucleotides, which implies abnormalities in thymic rearrangement. PCR may preferentially amplify shorter templates, but because patient and control samples were amplified and corrected together, any resulting skew would affect both groups equally. A moderate but significant shortening of TCRB CDR3 length was observed in type 1 diabetes patients in all four CD4+ subsets. Because cDNA was sequenced instead of genomic DNA, highly expressing activated cells could be over-represented, though the groups showed no difference in activation or CD3 levels. The naive, central memory and regulatory TCRB repertoires appeared to resemble one another more closely among patients than among healthy donors.

The High Capacity cDNA Reverse Transcription Kit was used to reverse transcribe all of the isolated RNA, meaning that expressed TCRB transcripts were what got sequenced. Naive, central memory and regulatory T cell samples underwent deep immunoSEQ sequencing, averaging about 3.3 million total reads per sample. After sorted cells were lysed in RLT buffer, RNA was extracted with DNase-treated RNeasy Micro or Mini kits, with the choice depending on cell number. Each cell subset was processed on its own to prevent cross-contamination, while patient and healthy donor samples were processed together. The immunoSEQ multiplex PCR was used to amplify TCRB sequences from cDNA, generating 87-bp fragments that spanned the CDR3 region. The amplicons were sequenced using the Illumina HiSeq platform. In the original analysis: PCR bias was computationally corrected using synthetic template baselines, reads within Hamming distance 2 were collapsed, and singletons that could not be merged were discarded. Reads were aligned against IMGT so that V, D and J genes, CDR3 length and insertions or deletions at six rearrangement sites could be assigned. Within each subset, clonotype counts were normalized to sorted cell number, after which true diversity and Gini coefficients were computed with the tcR R package. The overlap coefficient, calculated on TCRB nucleotide sequences, was used to quantify repertoire sharing. The source is immuneACCESS, and TCRdb retained only in-frame sequences with V and J called. Part of the clones is not carried over; for the studies checked, unresolved V genes explain less than half of this, and the remainder is unexplained. That table supplies the V and J calls and clone size; D and trimming were determined from the DNA. This sample comprises roughly 140,000 clones, approximately 10% of them detected only once. Of the sample, around 2% is held by the ten largest clones.

From each donor, a single peripheral blood sample of roughly 0.11 L on average was drawn into heparinised tubes. Using a panel that included CD45RO, CCR7, CD25, CD127, CD95 and CD27, naive, central memory, regulatory and stem cell-like memory CD4+ T cells were sorted on a BD FACSAria II. Purity was above 95% for every sorted population. PBMCs were isolated right away by Lymphoprep density gradient centrifugation and were stained directly, without culture. So that batch effects would be minimized, each experiment stained and sorted samples in pairs, pairing one healthy donor with one patient. Looking up the germline V gene yields CDR1 SGDLS and CDR2 YYNGEE. The CDR3 holds 15 amino acids from the cysteine to the phenylalanine. Just the 45-base CDR3 DNA is kept, in frame starting at base 1. V is reduced by 0 bases and J by 2 bases, leaving a spacing of 10 bases between them. This clone turned up a few times. No antigen is known for it. Nothing much larger sits one base from this clone, and base qualities are not available.

The sequence links TRBV9 to TRBJ2-3; the D gene is possibly TRBD2, with 5 bases matching. The TCR sequence derives from a man aged 18 to 35 in good health. The sequenced material came from central memory CD4+ T cells from blood. This receptor has the CDR3 CASSVATADTDTQYF. DNA sequence: TGTGCCAGCAGCGTAGCTACAGCGGACACAGATACGCAGTATTTT.